The rows below give T cell receptor beta chains drawn from one sample of a study of blood T cell repertoires in COVID-19. Generated by immunoSEQ multiplex PCR, the TCRdb table keeps only in-frame clones and is missing some. Found here are more than 300,000 clones, around 86% of them singletons; the top ten hold roughly 6.3%. The sequencing sample was made of peripheral blood. All receptors come from a woman between 45 and 65 years old with COVID-19, enrolled during active disease. Each CDR3 is given with its conserved first and last residue. The order of the fields is V gene, D gene, J gene, clone size, CDR3 DNA, CDR3 protein. The D gene is left open where the match is weak. Only part of the rows carry a size: once, few, many, or a class if the clone is expanded.

TRBV12-3/TRBV12-4	.	TRBJ2-5	many	TGTGCCAGCAGTTTCGTCAGCCAAGAGACCCAGTACTTC	CASSFVSQETQYF
TRBV5-1	TRBD2	TRBJ2-2	few	TGCGCCAGCAGCTTGGCCGGGGGGAGGGCCTATACCGGGGAGCTGTTTTTT	CASSLAGGRAYTGELFF
TRBV5-1	TRBD2	TRBJ2-7	.	TGCGCCAGCAGCTTGGGGACTAGCGCCTACGAGCAGTACTTC	CASSLGTSAYEQYF
TRBV5-1	.	TRBJ2-7	once	TGCGCCAGCAGCTTGCTGTCGGCCTACGAGCAGTACTTC	CASSLLSAYEQYF
TRBV12-3/TRBV12-4	.	TRBJ1-2	.	TGTGCCAGCAGTTTTGGCAATGGCTACACCTTC	CASSFGNGYTF
TRBV5-1	.	TRBJ2-5	.	TGCGCCAGCAGTCCGGGAGTGGGAGAGACCCAGTACTTC	CASSPGVGETQYF
TRBV11-2	.	TRBJ2-3	.	TGTGCCAGCAGCCCGCGGCCCAGGGGCACAGATACGCAGTATTTT	CASSPRPRGTDTQYF
TRBV20-1	.	TRBJ1-5	.	TGCAGTGCTACAGGGGAATTGTCCCAGCATTTT	CSATGELSQHF
TRBV18	TRBD1	TRBJ2-7	.	TGTGCCAGCTCACCGGCGACAGGGGCCTACGAGCAGTACTTC	CASSPATGAYEQYF
TRBV18	.	TRBJ1-5	.	TGTGCCAGCTCACCTTCAGGGGATCAGCCCCAGCATTTT	CASSPSGDQPQHF
TRBV5-6	.	TRBJ1-5	.	TGTGCCAGCAGCTACCAGGGTAGTCAGCCCCAGCATTTT	CASSYQGSQPQHF
TRBV7-9	TRBD1	TRBJ2-3	.	TGTGCCAGCAGCGCCCGACAGGGGGAAAGGCAGTATTTT	CASSARQGERQYF
TRBV5-4	.	TRBJ2-7	.	TGTGCCAGCAGCTTGAACTCTTACGAGCAGTACTTC	CASSLNSYEQYF
TRBV12-3/TRBV12-4	.	TRBJ2-1	.	TGTGCCAGCAGTTCTGCTAGTGAGCAGTTCTTC	CASSSASEQFF
TRBV10-3	.	TRBJ1-2	.	TGTGCCATCAGTGAGGGGAGGTTTTCCGGCTACACCTTC	CAISEGRFSGYTF
TRBV4-2	.	TRBJ1-1	.	TGTGCCAGCAAGCAGGGGAGGAACACTGAAGCTTTCTTT	CASKQGRNTEAFF
TRBV7-9	.	TRBJ1-2	.	TGTGCCAGCAGCTTTCCCCCAGGGCTTCAAGGCTACACCTTC	CASSFPPGLQGYTF
TRBV3-1/TRBV3-2	TRBD2	TRBJ2-3	.	TGTGCCAGCAGCCCCAGGTTGTGGTCTCTAGCGGGAGAGACAGATACGCAGTATTTT	CASSPRLWSLAGETDTQYF
TRBV7-2	.	TRBJ1-3	.	TGTGCCAGCAGCTTAGAGGCAGGGTCTGGAAACACCATATATTTT	CASSLEAGSGNTIYF
TRBV19	TRBD2	TRBJ2-7	.	TGTGCCAGTAGTCCTACGACTAGCGGGAGGAGACCCTACGAGCAGTACTTC	CASSPTTSGRRPYEQYF
TRBV6-2/TRBV6-3	.	TRBJ2-7	.	TGTGCCAGCAGTTATGGAGACGAGCAGTACTTC	CASSYGDEQYF
TRBV6-5	.	TRBJ2-1	.	TGTGCCATCGTCCCCGGGACTGTAGACAATGAGCAGTTCTTC	CAIVPGTVDNEQFF
TRBV13	.	TRBJ1-5	.	TGTGCCAGCAGCTTAAGTGACGGAGACTATAGCAATCAGCCCCAGCATTTT	CASSLSDGDYSNQPQHF
TRBV2	.	TRBJ1-5	.	TGTGCCAGCAGTGATGGCCCCGGGACACCTAGCAATCAGCCCCAGCATTTT	CASSDGPGTPSNQPQHF
TRBV2	.	TRBJ1-5	.	TGTGCCAGCAGTGAACAGGGATTAAGCAATCAGCCCCAGCATTTT	CASSEQGLSNQPQHF
TRBV24-1	.	TRBJ2-2	.	TGTGCCACCAGTGAACCTTCGGCAGGGACTACCGGGGAGCTGTTTTTT	CATSEPSAGTTGELFF
TRBV3-1/TRBV3-2	TRBD1	TRBJ1-2	.	TGTGCCAGCAGCGACAGGGAAAACTATGGCTACACCTTC	CASSDRENYGYTF
TRBV9	.	TRBJ2-3	.	TGTGCCAGCAGCGTAAGATCAGGGATCGCAAAAACAGATACGCAGTATTTT	CASSVRSGIAKTDTQYF
TRBV19	TRBD1	TRBJ1-2	.	TGTGCCAGTAGTAAGGGGACAGAGTATGGCTACACCTTC	CASSKGTEYGYTF